Sequencing of this T cell receptor (beta chain) was carried out in a study of PD-1 blockade in classical Hodgkin lymphoma. The ends were cut back, 3 bases at V and 5 bases at J, with 10 bases in the middle. CDR1 and CDR2 (germline): MGHRA, YSYEKL. CDR3 length: 13 residues. TCRdb keeps only in-frame clones here, not all; method: immunoSEQ multiplex PCR. This table has about 64,000 clones, roughly nine tenths appearing once. Sample time point: cycle 4 day 1 (C4D1), after five to seven weeks of nivolumab. In every patient, relapse followed autologous stem cell transplantation, while exposure to brentuximab vedotin differed.

This sequence was found in a human donor with classical Hodgkin lymphoma. The chain has TRBV4-1 and TRBJ2-5; TRBD2 might be the D (5 bases). The sample in question was peripheral blood mononuclear cells (PBMCs), obtained before the fourth cycle of nivolumab. In nucleotides, the CDR3 is TGCGCCAGCAGCCACCCTGGAGGTGAGACCCAGTACTTC. Translated, it gives CASSHPGGETQYF.